A selection of T cell receptor beta chains follows, all from one sample in a study of cytomegalovirus exposure and HLA in healthy donors. Data came from immunoSEQ multiplex PCR; TCRdb stores just in-frame clones and leaves some out. The sample holds under 150,000 clones, about 79% seen once. Sequenced material: PBMCs. Receptor source: a man aged 45-65 years in good health and CMV-seronegative. The CDR3 runs from the conserved cysteine through the conserved F or W. The D gene is left open where the match is weak. Clone size appears in some rows only: once, few, many, or a class for an expanded clone.

J: TRBJ1-2
V: TRBV9
size: -
length: 13
D: -
CDR3: CASSVGGNYGYTF
DNA: TGTGCCAGCAGCGTAGGAGGGAACTATGGCTACACCTTC

J: TRBJ1-1
V: TRBV12-5
size: -
length: 19
D: TRBD1
CDR3: CASGLAKPGQGFMNTEAFF
DNA: TGTGCTAGTGGTTTGGCAAAACCGGGACAGGGGTTTATGAACACTGAAGCTTTCTTT

J: TRBJ1-2
V: TRBV5-4
size: -
length: 15
D: -
CDR3: CASSAVDRSNYGYTF
DNA: TGTGCCAGCAGCGCCGTCGACAGGTCTAACTATGGCTACACCTTC

J: TRBJ1-2
V: TRBV9
size: -
length: 13
D: -
CDR3: CASSDTQGSGYTF
DNA: TGTGCCAGCAGCGACACGCAGGGGAGTGGCTACACCTTC

J: TRBJ1-1
V: TRBV5-1
size: -
length: 13
D: -
CDR3: CASSIQGDTEAFF
DNA: TGCGCCAGCAGTATCCAAGGGGACACTGAAGCTTTCTTT

J: TRBJ2-1
V: TRBV5-6
size: -
length: 16
D: -
CDR3: CASSLALRGRNNEQFF
DNA: TGTGCCAGCAGCTTGGCCCTGCGGGGTCGTAACAATGAGCAGTTCTTC

J: TRBJ1-6
V: TRBV5-1
size: -
length: 15
D: TRBD1
CDR3: CASSLSGTDGSPLHF
DNA: TGCGCCAGCAGCTTGTCAGGGACAGATGGTTCACCCCTCCACTTT

J: TRBJ1-5
V: TRBV7-9
size: -
length: 12
D: -
CDR3: CASSQWPQPQHF
DNA: TGTGCCAGCAGCCAGTGGCCCCAGCCCCAGCATTTT

J: TRBJ2-7
V: TRBV14
size: -
length: 13
D: -
CDR3: CASSETLFYEQYF
DNA: TGTGCCAGCAGCGAGACACTTTTCTACGAGCAGTACTTC

J: TRBJ2-7
V: TRBV19
size: -
length: 14
D: -
CDR3: CASAGTQGTYEQYF
DNA: TGTGCCAGCGCTGGGACACAGGGAACCTACGAGCAGTACTTC

J: TRBJ2-3
V: TRBV29-1
size: -
length: 16
D: TRBD2
CDR3: CSGGPLAGTSTDTQYF
DNA: TGCAGCGGTGGGCCCCTAGCGGGGACTAGCACAGATACGCAGTATTTT

J: TRBJ1-2
V: TRBV5-6
size: -
length: 16
D: TRBD1
CDR3: CASSLVGGPVNYGYTF
DNA: TGTGCCAGCAGCTTGGTAGGGGGCCCGGTCAACTATGGCTACACCTTC

J: TRBJ2-5
V: TRBV6-1
size: -
length: 12
D: -
CDR3: CASSVLPETQYF
DNA: TGCGCCAGCAGTGTCCTACCAGAGACCCAGTACTTC

J: TRBJ2-5
V: TRBV11-3
size: -
length: 15
D: TRBD2
CDR3: CASSFGAGGEETQYF
DNA: TGTGCCAGCAGCTTCGGCGCGGGGGGGGAGGAGACCCAGTACTTC

J: TRBJ2-7
V: TRBV19
size: -
length: 14
D: TRBD1
CDR3: CASSARQGGYEQYF
DNA: TGTGCCAGTAGTGCCCGACAGGGCGGCTACGAGCAGTACTTC

J: TRBJ1-5
V: TRBV28
size: -
length: 12
D: -
CDR3: CASSLEDQPQHF
DNA: TGTGCCAGCAGTTTAGAGGATCAGCCCCAGCATTTT

J: TRBJ2-3
V: TRBV6-1
size: -
length: 14
D: TRBD2
CDR3: CASRWTSDTDTQYF
DNA: TGTGCCAGCAGGTGGACTAGCGACACAGATACGCAGTATTTT

J: TRBJ2-7
V: TRBV6-5
size: -
length: 15
D: TRBD1
CDR3: CASRPTTGVTYEQYF
DNA: TGTGCCAGCAGGCCTACGACAGGGGTAACCTACGAGCAGTACTTC

J: TRBJ2-1
V: TRBV7-7
size: -
length: 13
D: TRBD2
CDR3: CASSLAGRAEQFF
DNA: TGTGCTAGCAGCTTAGCGGGGAGGGCGGAGCAGTTCTTC

J: TRBJ1-1
V: TRBV2
size: -
length: 16
D: -
CDR3: CASLQEEDSWVTEAFF
DNA: TGTGCCAGCCTGCAGGAGGAGGATTCATGGGTCACTGAAGCTTTCTTT

J: TRBJ1-1
V: TRBV30
size: -
length: 13
D: -
CDR3: CAWSTGSNTEAFF
DNA: TGTGCCTGGAGTACGGGAAGCAACACTGAAGCTTTCTTT

J: TRBJ1-6
V: TRBV7-8
size: few
length: 16
D: -
CDR3: CASSQSKRAGDSPLHF
DNA: TGTGCCAGCAGCCAATCCAAGAGGGCAGGGGATTCACCCCTCCACTTT

J: TRBJ1-1
V: TRBV7-6
size: -
length: 13
D: -
CDR3: CASSLSHLTEAFF
DNA: TGTGCCAGCAGCTTAAGCCATTTGACTGAAGCTTTCTTT

J: TRBJ1-1
V: TRBV19
size: -
length: 13
D: -
CDR3: CASSEGVDTEAFF
DNA: TGTGCCAGTAGTGAGGGGGTTGACACTGAAGCTTTCTTT

J: TRBJ2-5
V: TRBV7-3
size: -
length: 13
D: -
CDR3: CASSLGARETQYF
DNA: TGTGCCAGCAGCCTAGGGGCTCGGGAGACCCAGTACTTC

J: TRBJ2-3
V: TRBV15
size: -
length: 15
D: TRBD1
CDR3: CATSREAGGVDTQYF
DNA: TGTGCCACCAGCAGAGAGGCAGGGGGCGTAGATACGCAGTATTTT

J: TRBJ2-6
V: TRBV5-6
size: -
length: 18
D: TRBD1
CDR3: CASSPRDRIYSGANVLTF
DNA: TGTGCCAGCAGCCCGAGGGACAGGATCTACTCTGGGGCCAACGTCCTGACTTTC

J: TRBJ2-2
V: TRBV5-1
size: -
length: 15
D: TRBD1
CDR3: CASSPGTANTGELFF
DNA: TGCGCCAGCAGCCCCGGGACAGCGAACACCGGGGAGCTGTTTTTT

J: TRBJ2-5
V: TRBV7-8
size: -
length: 13
D: -
CDR3: CASSSWPQETQYF
DNA: TGTGCCAGCAGCTCTTGGCCACAAGAGACCCAGTACTTC

J: TRBJ1-4
V: TRBV18
size: -
length: 13
D: -
CDR3: CASSPRGDEKLFF
DNA: TGTGCCAGCTCACCACGCGGGGATGAAAAACTGTTTTTT

J: TRBJ2-2
V: TRBV13
size: -
length: 14
D: -
CDR3: CASSLGTATGELFF
DNA: TGTGCCAGCAGCTTAGGGACAGCCACCGGGGAGCTGTTTTTT

J: TRBJ1-6
V: TRBV19
size: -
length: 13
D: -
CDR3: CASTDSVDSPLHF
DNA: TGTGCCAGCACGGACAGTGTGGATTCACCCCTCCACTTT

J: TRBJ1-1
V: TRBV19
size: -
length: 14
D: TRBD1
CDR3: CASSPPYRGPEAFF
DNA: TGTGCCAGTAGTCCCCCCTACAGGGGCCCTGAAGCTTTCTTT

J: TRBJ2-1
V: TRBV2
size: -
length: 15
D: TRBD2
CDR3: CASSELAGVYNEQFF
DNA: TGTGCCAGCAGTGAGCTAGCGGGGGTCTACAATGAGCAGTTCTTC

J: TRBJ1-2
V: TRBV20-1
size: -
length: 11
D: -
CDR3: CSAEGDYGYTF
DNA: TGCAGTGCAGAGGGGGACTATGGCTACACCTTC

J: TRBJ2-1
V: TRBV7-2
size: -
length: 13
D: -
CDR3: CASSSDRYNEQFF
DNA: TGTGCCAGCAGCTCCGACAGATACAATGAGCAGTTCTTC

J: TRBJ2-5
V: TRBV2
size: -
length: 15
D: TRBD2
CDR3: CASGIAGALIETQYF
DNA: TGTGCCAGCGGTATAGCGGGGGCTCTGATTGAGACCCAGTACTTC

J: TRBJ2-2
V: TRBV30
size: -
length: 14
D: -
CDR3: CAWRTGVGTGELFF
DNA: TGTGCCTGGAGAACGGGGGTGGGGACCGGGGAGCTGTTTTTT

J: TRBJ2-1
V: TRBV2
size: -
length: 16
D: TRBD1
CDR3: CASSLPDRGAYNEQFF
DNA: TGTGCCAGCAGTCTCCCGGACAGGGGGGCCTACAATGAGCAGTTCTTC

J: TRBJ1-3
V: TRBV5-5
size: -
length: 15
D: -
CDR3: CASSLTGFSGNTIYF
DNA: TGTGCCAGCAGCCTGACAGGTTTTTCTGGAAACACCATATATTTT

J: TRBJ1-1
V: TRBV4-3
size: -
length: 16
D: -
CDR3: CASSQEVRGSLTEAFF
DNA: TGCGCCAGCAGCCAAGAGGTCAGGGGCTCTCTCACTGAAGCTTTCTTT

J: TRBJ1-5
V: TRBV6-1
size: few
length: 16
D: -
CDR3: CASSDWDIFSNQPQHF
DNA: TGTGCCAGCAGTGATTGGGACATCTTTAGCAATCAGCCCCAGCATTTT

J: TRBJ1-2
V: TRBV5-4
size: once
length: 15
D: TRBD1
CDR3: CASSLNLAGGLGYTF
DNA: TGTGCCAGCAGCTTGAACTTGGCAGGGGGCCTTGGCTACACCTTC

J: TRBJ2-5
V: TRBV18
size: -
length: 15
D: -
CDR3: CASSPYQGGEETQYF
DNA: TGTGCCAGCTCACCATATCAGGGTGGGGAAGAGACCCAGTACTTC

J: TRBJ2-5
V: TRBV25-1
size: -
length: 13
D: TRBD2
CDR3: CASSFGGGETQYF
DNA: TGTGCCAGCAGCTTCGGGGGGGGAGAGACCCAGTACTTC

J: TRBJ1-2
V: TRBV9
size: few
length: 14
D: TRBD1
CDR3: CASSVETGADGYTF
DNA: TGTGCCAGCAGCGTAGAGACAGGGGCCGATGGCTACACCTTC

J: TRBJ1-3
V: TRBV10-1
size: once
length: 13
D: -
CDR3: CASKNSSGNTIYF
DNA: TGCGCCAGCAAGAACAGCTCTGGAAACACCATATATTTT

J: TRBJ1-5
V: TRBV7-2
size: -
length: 14
D: TRBD1
CDR3: CASSADRVFQPQHF
DNA: TGTGCCAGCAGCGCGGACAGGGTGTTCCAGCCCCAGCATTTT

J: TRBJ1-2
V: TRBV6-5
size: -
length: 14
D: TRBD1
CDR3: CASNPTGTNYGYTF
DNA: TGTGCCAGCAACCCGACAGGGACGAACTATGGCTACACCTTC

J: TRBJ1-2
V: TRBV19
size: -
length: 15
D: TRBD1
CDR3: CASSPRTGYNYGYTF
DNA: TGTGCCAGTAGTCCAAGGACAGGGTATAACTATGGCTACACCTTC

J: TRBJ2-1
V: TRBV5-6
size: -
length: 17
D: -
CDR3: CASSRNRGASSYNEQFF
DNA: TGTGCCAGCAGCAGGAACCGGGGGGCCAGCTCCTACAATGAGCAGTTCTTC

J: TRBJ2-1
V: TRBV28
size: -
length: 11
D: TRBD1
CDR3: CASSTNRGKVF
DNA: TGTGCCAGCAGTACTAACAGGGGTAAGGTCTTC

J: TRBJ1-1
V: TRBV20-1
size: once
length: 11
D: -
CDR3: CSALRDTEAFF
DNA: TGCAGTGCTCTCAGGGACACTGAAGCTTTCTTT

J: TRBJ2-1
V: TRBV7-6
size: -
length: 14
D: TRBD1
CDR3: CASSSTGGIDEQFF
DNA: TGTGCCAGCAGCTCAACAGGGGGGATCGATGAGCAGTTCTTC

J: TRBJ2-1
V: TRBV4-3
size: -
length: 14
D: -
CDR3: CASSQEMRNNEQFF
DNA: TGCGCCAGCAGCCAAGAGATGAGGAACAATGAGCAGTTCTTC

J: TRBJ1-5
V: TRBV27
size: -
length: 14
D: -
CDR3: CASAIGGDFQPQHF
DNA: TGTGCCAGCGCGATAGGCGGGGATTTTCAGCCCCAGCATTTT

J: TRBJ1-4
V: TRBV7-9
size: -
length: 14
D: -
CDR3: CASSPREGDEKLFF
DNA: TGTGCCAGCAGCCCCCGGGAGGGAGATGAAAAACTGTTTTTT

J: TRBJ1-6
V: TRBV27
size: -
length: 12
D: -
CDR3: CASSFIHSPLHF
DNA: TGTGCCAGCAGTTTCATCCATTCACCCCTCCACTTT

J: TRBJ1-3
V: TRBV5-8
size: -
length: 16
D: TRBD1
CDR3: CASSLGDRGPGNTIYF
DNA: TGTGCCAGCAGCTTGGGGGACAGGGGGCCTGGAAACACCATATATTTT